Sequencing of this T cell receptor beta chain was carried out in a study of T cell repertoires in cytomegalovirus infection. In regard to this clonotype: What it recognizes is unknown.

General observations from the study: Dominant in the ex vivo response were TCR beta clonotypes restricted by HLA-C and specific for CMV.

V gave up 0 bases and J gave up 4 bases, with 13 bases separating them. CDR3 length: 15 amino acids. The germline gives CDR1 DFQATT, CDR2 SNEGSKA (reference sequence). TCRdb passed the reads through MiXCR, listing each CDR3 protein once. Of 400,000 to 550,000 distinct CDR3 sequences listed, 10% to 12% are singletons. The chain recombines TRBV20-1 with TRBJ2-1; D might be TRBD1 (6 bases). The receptor was derived from a human donor in good health (CMV status not recorded). Some clones in this sample may be carry-over from other donors' samples. Sequencing was done on a sample of PBMCs. The CDR3 protein is CSARDGTSVYNEQFF. The DNA of the CDR3 is TGCAGTGCTAGAGATGGGACATCGGTATACAATGAGCAGTTCTTC.